The 13 T cell receptor beta chains below come from one sample, sequenced in a study of human T cells and chemical hapten exposure. Time point here: patch test 1, 2 weeks after DPC sensitization. Noted treatment: therapeutic diphenylcyclopropenone sensitization with weekly scalp DPC. MiXCR, run by TCRdb on the RACE reads, gives a single entry per CDR3 protein. Here the sample spans some 400,000 distinct CDR3 sequences, around 5% being singletons. The material sequenced was whole blood, taken in connection with sensitization to the hapten diphenylcyclopropenone (DPC). These receptors were taken from a woman aged 45-59 years with alopecia areata. Some clones in this sample may be carry-over from other donors' samples.

This clonotype was detected ten times or more. The J gene is TRBJ2-1, the V gene TRBV3-1, with D possibly matching TRBD1 (5 bases). Germline loops: CDR1 LGHDT, CDR2 YNNKEL (reference sequence). The CDR3 contains 10 residues. Trimming shortened V by 4 bases and J by 12 bases, and 7 bases separated the two germline ends. The CDR3: CASSLRGQFF. CDR3 nucleotides: TGTGCCAGCAGCCTTAGGGGGCAGTTCTTC.

This clonotype was recorded many times. The chain employs TRBV5-1 and TRBJ1-2, with D maybe TRBD1 (5 bases). Germline lookup yields CDR1 SGHRS and CDR2 YFSETQ. The CDR3 is made up of 15 amino acids. V was cut by 3 bases and J by 5 bases, with 17 bases left in between. The CDR3 is CASSYRDYLEYGYTF. For the CDR3, the DNA is TGCGCCAGCAGCTACCGGGACTACCTCGAGTATGGCTACACCTTC.

The V and J genes are TRBV29-1 and TRBJ1-2, with D maybe TRBD1 (5 bases). Germline V gene sequence: CDR1 SQVTM, CDR2 ANQGSEA. V shed 3 bases and J shed 8 bases, with 10 bases lying between them. The CDR3 contains 11 residues. The CDR3 coding sequence is TGCAGCGTTGAGCTCAGGGAGGGCTACACCTTC. Translation gives CSVELREGYTF.

This clonotype has just a few counts. The rearrangement links TRBV6-2 or TRBV6-3 to TRBJ1-1; tentatively, D is TRBD1 (6 bases). V dropped 3 bases and J dropped 1 base, with 9 bases sitting between them. The CDR3 spans 14 residues. From germline, CDR1 is MNHEY and CDR2 SVGEGT. CDR3 region: CASSYFRGNTEAFF. Written as DNA, the CDR3 is TGTGCCAGCAGTTATTTCAGGGGGAACACTGAAGCTTTCTTT.

This clonotype has more than one count but fewer than ten. CDR3 DNA sequence: TGTGCCAGCAGCCAAGACGTCTCAATTGAAGCTTTCTTT. Protein: CASSQDVSIEAFF. V and J are TRBV3-1 and TRBJ1-1; D remains ambiguous. In germline, CDR1 is LGHDT, CDR2 YNNKEL (reference sequence). This CDR3 comprises 13 residues. The germline V and J ends were trimmed by 0 bases and 7 bases, with 9 bases remaining between them.

This clonotype was seen repeatedly, ten times or more. The rearrangement links TRBV5-1 to TRBJ2-3; 7 bases fit TRBD2. The V segment lost 5 bases and the J segment 0 bases; nucleotides outside the gene matches: 6. This CDR3 has 15 residues. Germline CDR1 and CDR2: SGHRS and YFSETQ. The CDR3 reads CASRTGLPSTDTQYF. CDR3 nucleotide sequence: TGCGCCAGCAGGACGGGACTACCGAGCACAGATACGCAGTATTTT.

This clonotype was detected ten times or more. The chain uses TRBV10-3 and TRBJ1-2, with TRBD1 identical over 8 bases. The CDR3 extends over 14 amino acids. Germline V gene lookup returns CDR1 ENHRY and CDR2 SYGVKD. The junction had 12 bases not matched to a gene; V was cut back by 11 bases and J by 4 bases. The CDR3 loop reads CASIADREGYGYTF. In DNA form, the CDR3 reads TGTGCCTCGATCGCGGACAGGGAGGGCTATGGCTACACCTTC.

This clonotype came up a few times. This rearrangement joins TRBV6-6 to TRBJ1-6; D remains unclear. This CDR3 has 13 amino acids. The ends were cut back, 7 bases at V and 10 bases at J, with 14 bases in the middle. Per germline, CDR1 MNHNY and CDR2 SVGAGI (reference sequence). CDR3 bases: TGTGCCAGCAATAGGGAGTCGGGATCACCCCTCCACTTT. The encoded protein is CASNRESGSPLHF.

This clonotype was seen repeatedly, ten times or more. The chain is built from TRBV20-1 and TRBJ1-1; TRBD1 is a possible D gene (6 bases). The CDR3 contains 14 residues. Trimming took off 0 bases at V and 1 base at J, with 9 bases between the two ends. Germline lookup yields CDR1 DFQATT and CDR2 SNEGSKA (reference sequence). Written as DNA, the CDR3 is TGCAGTGCTAGAGATACGGGGGCGAACACTGAAGCTTTCTTT. Translated: CSARDTGANTEAFF.

Ten or more counts support this clonotype. The gene calls are TRBV4-3 and TRBJ2-3; 7 nucleotides match TRBD2. V shed 0 bases and J 1 base; nucleotides not matched to a gene: 4. CDR1 is LGHNA, CDR2 YSLEER, per germline. There are 16 residues in the CDR3. The CDR3 DNA follows: TGCGCCAGCAGCCAAGAACCTAGCGGAGGCACAGATACGCAGTATTTT. As protein: CASSQEPSGGTDTQYF.

Here the CDR3 reads CSARDISSYNEQFF. CDR3 DNA sequence: TGCAGTGCTAGAGATATAAGCTCCTACAATGAGCAGTTCTTC. The rearrangement joins TRBV20-1 to TRBJ2-1; D unclear. This CDR3 has 14 amino acids. V shed 0 bases and J shed 0 bases, with 6 bases lying between them. CDR1 is DFQATT, CDR2 SNEGSKA, per germline (reference sequence).

The sample holds many counts of this clonotype. V usage is TRBV29-1 and J usage is TRBJ1-1, with D unresolved. Trimming shortened V by 4 bases and J by 7 bases, and 10 bases separated the two germline ends. Looked up from germline, CDR1 is SQVTM and CDR2 is ANQGSEA. CDR3 length equals 11 residues. The CDR3 DNA follows: TGCAGCGTTGGGACCTGGGGTGAAGCTTTCTTT. As protein: CSVGTWGEAFF.

This clonotype was counted at least ten times. This chain uses TRBV7-2 with TRBJ2-4; D remains unclear. This CDR3 has 14 residues. Per the germline V gene, CDR1 is SGHTA and CDR2 is FQGNSA. The germline V and J ends were trimmed by 4 bases and 12 bases, with 19 bases remaining between them. In DNA, the CDR3 is TGTGCCAGCAGCTCATATCTGGGTACCTGGGATCAGTACTTC. Protein product: CASSSYLGTWDQYF.